This T cell receptor (beta chain) was profiled in a study of metastatic and nonmetastatic thyroid tumors. Overall study: Repertoires of blood and of tissue (tumor or nodule) from malignant and benign thyroid patients were compared.

J lost 4 bases, V lost 4 bases, and 25 bases had no gene match. This CDR3 is built from 21 residues. CDR1 MRHNA and CDR2 SNTAGT come from the germline V gene. On this clone itself: Its antigen is currently unknown.

No treatment had been given to any patient before thyroid surgery. In the original workflow: Researchers built a distant-metastasis classifier for papillary thyroid cancer that drew on CDR3 differences across clinicopathological groups. TCRdb reprocessed the PCR reads via MiXCR. The authors' filters were not applied to this entry. The table lists about 19,000 clones, 20% to 30% of them singletons, with about 3.3% in the top ten. Study conclusions and caveats: It was reported that TCR beta diversity was significantly higher in malignant thyroid tumors than benign nodules, in blood and tumor.

The sample taken for sequencing was blood. This TCR was recovered from a male donor with papillary thyroid cancer or a benign thyroid nodule (not recorded which). Some clones in this sample may be carry-over from other donors' samples. The genes are TRBV6-4 and TRBJ1-1; TRBD1 aligns across 9 bases. Here the CDR3 reads CASSALRSGQGTVGQSTEAFF. The CDR3 nucleotides are TGTGCCAGCAGTGCTCTGAGAAGCGGACAGGGGACGGTAGGGCAGAGCACTGAAGCTTTCTTT.